This T cell receptor (beta chain) was retrieved from a study of blood T cell repertoires in COVID-19. The V and J ends lost 0 bases and 5 bases respectively, with 7 bases between them. Germline V gene lookup returns CDR1 SGHTA and CDR2 FQGTGA. The CDR3 extends over 13 amino acids. Per the study methods: Amplification with reference gene primers provided the estimates of nucleated cell counts. The table came from immunoSEQ multiplex PCR; TCRdb's copy has only in-frame clones and leaves some out. The V and J calls and the clone size are those of that table, but D and trimming were determined from the DNA. The sample records about 160,000 clones, roughly 85% being singletons.

Material for sequencing was PBMCs or T cells enriched from blood (not recorded which). V is TRBV7-3 and J is TRBJ1-1; D uncertain. This clonotype was obtained from a man between 60 and 75 years old who had recovered from COVID-19. The CDR3: CASSLTSITEAFF. The CDR3 DNA sequence: TGTGCCAGCAGCTTAACGAGTATAACTGAAGCTTTCTTT.